These 14 T cell receptor beta chains were sequenced from one sample in a study of T-cell reconstitution after alpha-beta-depleted transplantation in children. Preparation of the TCRbeta library was carried out with unique molecular identifiers. TCRdb used MiXCR to reprocess the PCR reads, holding one entry per CDR3 protein. The table lists 380,000 or so distinct CDR3 sequences, 13% of them singletons. The sample here was PBMCs, taken from the stem cell graft. The receptor set was obtained from a human donor who donated a stem cell graft to a child with Fanconi anemia.

V gene TRBV6-2 or TRBV6-3 combines with J gene TRBJ2-6, with 8 bases matching TRBD1. CDR3 length: 15 residues. Trimming removed 5 bases from V and 7 bases from J; junction bases left unmatched: 7. In germline, CDR1 is MNHEY, CDR2 SVGEGT. This CDR3 reads CASSPVGQGANVLTF. For the CDR3, the DNA is TGTGCCAGCAGTCCCGTAGGACAGGGAGCCAACGTCCTGACTTTC.

The V call is TRBV13, the J call TRBJ1-1, with a tentative D call TRBD1 (6 bases). CDR1 PRHDT and CDR2 FYEKMQ come from the germline V gene (reference sequence). V lost 5 bases and J 1 base, leaving 14 bases between the germline ends. This CDR3 is 15 amino acids long. The CDR3 here is CASSDHRESNTEAFF. The DNA for the CDR3 is TGTGCCAGCAGCGATCACAGGGAGTCGAACACTGAAGCTTTCTTT.

The CDR3 bases are TGTGCCAGCGCCGGGACTAGGGGCTCTGGGGCCAACGTCCTGACTTTC. It encodes CASAGTRGSGANVLTF. The chain links TRBV6-1 to TRBJ2-6, with 8 bases matching TRBD2. The CDR3 extends over 16 amino acids. CDR1 and CDR2 (germline): MNHNS, SASEGT. V lost 8 bases, J lost 0 bases, and 6 bases stayed unmatched.

This clonotype was counted once. The rearrangement joins TRBV5-1 to TRBJ2-7, with TRBD1 as a possible D gene (5 bases). The CDR3 length is 14 residues. The ends were cut back, 4 bases at V and 3 bases at J, with 14 bases in the middle. In germline, CDR1 is SGHRS, CDR2 YFSETQ. CDR3 coding DNA: TGCGCCAGCAGCCCGCTACAGGAAAACTACGAGCAGTACTTC. Its translation: CASSPLQENYEQYF.

The V call is TRBV24-1, the J call TRBJ2-1, with 8 bases identical to TRBD1. The ends lost 4 bases at V and 9 bases at J; junction bases unmatched: 7. Germline V gene sequence: CDR1 KGHDR, CDR2 SFDVKD. The length of the CDR3 is 14 residues. The CDR3 DNA follows: TGTGCCACCAGTGAACCGGGACAGGCCGGTGAGCAGTTCTTC. This sequence encodes CATSEPGQAGEQFF.

This clonotype was detected ten times or more. Germline and junction disagree at one end, which may indicate a read error. The chain uses TRBV7-7 and TRBJ2-5; possible D gene TRBD1, 5 bases. There are 13 residues in the CDR3. Germline V gives CDR1 SSHAT, CDR2 FNYEAQ (reference sequence). CDR3 residues: CASSQGSQETQYF. In DNA form, the CDR3 reads TGTGCTAGCAGCCAGGGAAGCCAAGAGACCCAGTACTTC.

This clonotype appeared a few times. The genes are TRBV4-2 and TRBJ1-2; possibly TRBD1 for D (6 bases). V lost 0 bases and J 7 bases, leaving 15 bases between the germline ends. This CDR3 has 15 amino acids. Germline lookup yields CDR1 LGHNA and CDR2 YNFKEQ. The CDR3 DNA follows: TGTGCCAGCAGCCAAGACTCGGCAGGGGAGGTTGGCTACACCTTC. This sequence encodes CASSQDSAGEVGYTF.

The chain combines TRBV11-2 with TRBJ2-1; D is unresolved. The CDR3 consists of 14 residues. Germline V CDR1 and CDR2: SGHAT, FQNNGV. With 10 bases removed from V and 6 bases from J, the gap between germline ends came to 19 bases. CDR3 residues: CAIKPLTQLNEQFF. The DNA for the CDR3 is TGTGCCATCAAACCTCTAACTCAACTCAATGAGCAGTTCTTC. The variable domain in full, with the rest retrieved from reference TRBV11-2 and TRBJ2-1, is EAGVAQSPRYKIIEKRQSVAFWCNPISGHATLYWYQQILGQGPKLLIQFQNNGVVDDSQLPKDRFSAERLKGVDSTLKIQPAKLEDSAVYLCAIKPLTQLNEQFFGPGTRLTVL.

A few counts support this clonotype. V is TRBV7-8 and J is TRBJ2-2, with D possibly being TRBD2 (5 bases). Germline CDR1 reads SGHVS; CDR2 reads FQNEAQ. Deletions cut 5 bases from V and 2 bases from J, with 12 bases between. The CDR3 is 15 amino acids. The CDR3 loop is CASSPRPSNTGELFF. The CDR3 nucleotides read TGTGCCAGCAGCCCCCGTCCTAGCAACACCGGGGAGCTGTTTTTT.

The table lists this clonotype with a few counts. J is TRBJ2-5 and V is TRBV5-1; 8 bases are shared with TRBD2. CDR3 length: 16 residues. Germline CDR1 and CDR2: SGHRS and YFSETQ. Trimming at V came to 3 bases and at J to 4 bases, leaving 11 bases not matched to a gene. Here the CDR3 DNA reads TGCGCCAGCAGCTCCCTAGGACTAGCCCGCGGAGAGACCCAGTACTTC. Its translation: CASSSLGLARGETQYF.

In this sample, this clonotype turned up a few times. The chain carries TRBV15 and TRBJ1-4, with D possibly being TRBD1 (6 bases). The CDR3 is 14 residues long. Trimming pared 4 bases from V and 4 bases from J, leaving 10 bases between. Germline CDR1 and CDR2: LNHNV and YYDKDF (reference sequence). CDR3 in DNA: TGTGCCACCAGCATAAGGACAGTTAATGAAAAACTGTTTTTT. It specifies CATSIRTVNEKLFF.

This clonotype is medium-sized. This chain links TRBV5-6 with TRBJ2-1, with 12 positions matching TRBD2. The CDR3 runs to 12 residues. Trimming removed 4 bases from V and 15 bases from J; junction bases left unmatched: 5. Germline-derived CDR1 and CDR2 are SGHDT and YYEEEE. CDR3 loop: CASSPRLAGVFF. The CDR3 DNA is TGTGCCAGCAGCCCCCGACTAGCGGGGGTGTTCTTC.

This clonotype appeared many times. The V gene is TRBV7-3, the J gene TRBJ1-1; a possible D gene is TRBD1 (5 bases). This CDR3 region has 13 residues. CDR1 SGHTA and CDR2 FQGTGA come from the germline V gene. V lost 4 bases and J 2 bases, leaving 8 bases between the germline ends. CDR3 DNA sequence: TGTGCCAGCAGCTCGGGACTAAACACTGAAGCTTTCTTT. Translation: CASSSGLNTEAFF. The whole variable domain, remainder taken from reference TRBV7-3 and TRBJ1-1, is GAGVSQTPSNKVTEKGKYVELRCDPISGHTALYWYRQSLGQGPEFLIYFQGTGAADDSGLPNDRFFAVRPEGSVSTLKIQRTERGDSAVYLCASSSGLNTEAFFGQGTRLTVV.

This chain joins TRBV4-3 and TRBJ2-3; 7 bases align to TRBD2. Per germline, CDR1 LGHNA and CDR2 YSLEER. The junction had 8 bases not matched to a gene; V was cut back by 4 bases and J by 4 bases. The CDR3 runs 15 residues. CDR3 region: CASSRGGGPPDTQYF. In DNA form, the CDR3 reads TGCGCCAGCAGCCGGGGGGGAGGACCCCCAGATACGCAGTATTTT.